What follows are 3 T cell receptor beta chains derived from one specimen sequenced in a study of blood T cell repertoires in COVID-19. Sequenced by immunoSEQ multiplex PCR; TCRdb stores in-frame clones only, minus some. The sample carries roughly 110,000 clones, more than 80% recorded once. Sequenced input: peripheral blood. The receptor source for this set is a man aged 35-49 years with active or convalescent COVID-19.

V and J are TRBV11-2 and TRBJ2-7; D is possibly TRBD2 (7 bases). CDR3 length equals 16 residues. Trimming cost V 2 bases and J 2 bases, with 16 bases left between them. Germline V CDR1 and CDR2: SGHAT, FQNNGV. CDR3 nucleotide sequence: TGTGCCAGCAGCTTAAGGGGGGGTCAGGGAGCCTACGAGCAGTACTTC. It is translated as CASSLRGGQGAYEQYF.

The chain uses TRBV7-2 and TRBJ1-4; 7 nucleotides align to TRBD1. Germline V gives CDR1 SGHTA, CDR2 FQGNSA. This CDR3 is 16 amino acids long. The V segment lost 1 base and the J segment 4 bases; nucleotides outside the gene matches: 6. CDR3 in amino acids: CASSLGTGLNNEKLFF. The CDR3 DNA sequence: TGTGCCAGCAGCTTAGGGACAGGTTTAAATAATGAAAAACTGTTTTTT. Variable domain in full (rest from reference TRBV7-2 and TRBJ1-4): GAGVSQSPSNKVTEKGKDVELRCDPISGHTALYWYRQSLGQGLEFLIYFQGNSAPDKSGLPSDRFSAERTGGSVSTLTIQRTQQEDSAVYLCASSLGTGLNNEKLFFGSGTQLSVL.

V and J are TRBV12-2 and TRBJ1-3; TRBD1 is the table's D call and was not checked against the DNA. TRBV12-2 represents a pseudogene. The CDR3 runs 14 residues. As DNA, the CDR3 is TGTGCAAGTCGCACGACATACCAGGGAAACACCATATATTTT. This translates into CASRTTYQGNTIYF.